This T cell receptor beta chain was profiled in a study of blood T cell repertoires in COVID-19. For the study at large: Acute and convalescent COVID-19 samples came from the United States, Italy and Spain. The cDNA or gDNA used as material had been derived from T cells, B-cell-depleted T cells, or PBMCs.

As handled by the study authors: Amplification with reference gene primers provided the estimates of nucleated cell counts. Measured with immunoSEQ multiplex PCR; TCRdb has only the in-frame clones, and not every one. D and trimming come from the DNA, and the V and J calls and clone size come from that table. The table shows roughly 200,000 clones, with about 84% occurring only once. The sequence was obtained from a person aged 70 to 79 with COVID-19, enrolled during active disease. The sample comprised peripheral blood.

Here the CDR3 reads CASSQPGQATEAFF. DNA for the CDR3: TGTGCCAGCAGCCAACCGGGACAGGCCACTGAAGCTTTCTTT. V gene TRBV3-1 (or the pseudogene TRBV3-2) combines with J gene TRBJ1-1; TRBD1 matches 8 bases. CDR3 length: 14 amino acids. V lost 2 bases, J lost 4 bases, and 3 bases stayed unmatched. Germline V CDR1 and CDR2: LGHDT, YNNKEL (reference sequence).